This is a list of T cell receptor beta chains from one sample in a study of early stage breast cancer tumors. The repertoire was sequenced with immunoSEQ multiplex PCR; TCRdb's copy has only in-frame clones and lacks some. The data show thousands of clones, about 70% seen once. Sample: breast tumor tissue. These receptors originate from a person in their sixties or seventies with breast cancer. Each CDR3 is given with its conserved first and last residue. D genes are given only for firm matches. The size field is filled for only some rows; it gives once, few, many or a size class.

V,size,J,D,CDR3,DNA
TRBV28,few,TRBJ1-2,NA,CASSTNYGYTF,TGTGCAAGCAGTACCAACTATGGCTACACCTTC
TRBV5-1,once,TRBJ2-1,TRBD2,CASSPGLAGIARGLNEQFF,TGCGCCAGCAGCCCCGGACTAGCGGGTATAGCCAGGGGTCTCAATGAGCAGTTCTTC
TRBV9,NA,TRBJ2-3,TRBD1,CASSTGQGWVSDTQYF,TGTGCCAGCAGCACCGGACAGGGATGGGTATCGGATACGCAGTATTTT
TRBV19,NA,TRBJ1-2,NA,CASSPQGTYGYTF,TGTGCCAGTAGTCCCCAGGGGACCTATGGCTACACCTTC
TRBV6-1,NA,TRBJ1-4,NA,CASSDRESNEKLFF,TGTGCCAGCAGTGACAGGGAGTCAAATGAAAAACTGTTTTTT
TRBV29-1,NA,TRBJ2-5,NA,CSGWVQASGETQYF,TGCAGCGGCTGGGTTCAGGCAAGCGGAGAGACCCAGTACTTC
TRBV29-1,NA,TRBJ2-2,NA,CSVDRGFDTGELFF,TGCAGCGTTGATCGAGGTTTCGACACCGGGGAGCTGTTTTTT
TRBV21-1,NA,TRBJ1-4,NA,CASSKGGPFEKLFF,TGTGCCAGCAGCAAAGGGGGCCCTTTTGAAAAACTGTTTTTT
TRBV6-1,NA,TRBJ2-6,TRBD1,CASSERGQGAYSGANVLTF,TGTGCCAGCAGTGAAAGGGGACAGGGGGCATACTCTGGGGCCAACGTCCTGACTTTC
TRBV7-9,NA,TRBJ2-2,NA,CASSALSTGELFF,TGTGCCAGCAGCGCCCTAAGTACCGGGGAGCTGTTTTTT
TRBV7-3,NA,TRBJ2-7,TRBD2,CASSLTGGREDEQYF,TGTGCCAGCAGCTTAACAGGTGGGAGGGAAGACGAGCAGTACTTC
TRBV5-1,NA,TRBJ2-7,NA,CASSLSGRAYEQYF,TGCGCCAGCAGCTTGAGCGGAAGGGCCTACGAGCAGTACTTC
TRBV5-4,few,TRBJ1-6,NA,CASSLDGGRSGPLHF,TGTGCCAGCAGCTTGGACGGGGGCAGGTCCGGGCCCCTCCACTTT
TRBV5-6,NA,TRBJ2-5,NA,CASSLVSSGTQYF,TGTGCCAGCAGCTTGGTCAGTTCTGGGACCCAGTACTTC
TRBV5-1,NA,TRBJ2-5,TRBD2,CASSPSGGGKTQYF,TGCGCCAGCAGCCCGTCGGGGGGGGGCAAGACCCAGTACTTC
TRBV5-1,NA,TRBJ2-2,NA,CASSLDRPDTGELFF,TGCGCCAGCAGCTTGGACAGGCCAGACACCGGGGAGCTGTTTTTT
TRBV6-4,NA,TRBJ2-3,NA,CASSKTETDTQYF,TGTGCCAGCAGCAAAACAGAAACAGATACGCAGTATTTT
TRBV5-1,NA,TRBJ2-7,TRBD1,CASSFPGGDEQYF,TGCGCCAGCAGCTTTCCAGGGGGTGACGAGCAGTACTTC
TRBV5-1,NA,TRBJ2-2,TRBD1,CASSPDRVGNTGELFF,TGCGCCAGCAGCCCAGACAGGGTAGGGAACACCGGGGAGCTGTTTTTT
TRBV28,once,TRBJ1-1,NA,CASSLMRMEGIEAFF,TGTGCCAGCAGTTTAATGAGGATGGAGGGAATTGAAGCTTTCTTT
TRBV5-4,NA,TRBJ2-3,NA,CASSSSGRGADTQYF,TGTGCCAGCAGCTCCTCGGGTCGGGGCGCAGATACGCAGTATTTT
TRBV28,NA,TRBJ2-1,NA,CATLGRNPYNEQFF,TGTGCCACCCTCGGCCGAAATCCATACAATGAGCAGTTCTTC
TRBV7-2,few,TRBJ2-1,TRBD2,CASSSRTSGEQFF,TGTGCCAGCAGCTCCCGGACTAGCGGCGAGCAGTTCTTC
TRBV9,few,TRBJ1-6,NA,CASSATQGGGHNSPLHF,TGTGCCAGCAGCGCGACCCAAGGAGGGGGTCATAATTCACCCCTCCACTTT
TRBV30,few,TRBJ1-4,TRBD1,CAWSVNTGATNEKLFF,TGTGCCTGGAGTGTAAATACAGGGGCAACTAATGAAAAACTGTTTTTT
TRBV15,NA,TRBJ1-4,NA,CATSSGLTTNEKLFF,TGTGCCACCAGCAGCGGCCTCACAACTAATGAAAAACTGTTTTTT
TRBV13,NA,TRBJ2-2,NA,CASSLGTGLGTGELFF,TGTGCCAGCAGCTTAGGTACTGGGTTGGGCACCGGGGAGCTGTTTTTT
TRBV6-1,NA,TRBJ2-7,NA,CASRAGAVLSEQYF,TGTGCCAGCAGGGCAGGGGCAGTGTTAAGCGAGCAGTACTTC
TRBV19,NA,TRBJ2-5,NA,CASSIQGLETQYF,TGTGCCAGTAGTATTCAGGGCCTGGAGACCCAGTACTTC
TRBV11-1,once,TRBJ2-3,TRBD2,CASSRTSGSWADTQYF,TGTGCCAGCTCAAGGACTAGCGGGTCTTGGGCAGATACGCAGTATTTT
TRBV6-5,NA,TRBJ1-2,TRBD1,CASSLTGAASGYTF,TGTGCCAGCAGTCTTACAGGGGCCGCCTCAGGCTACACCTTC
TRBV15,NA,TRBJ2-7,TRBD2,CATSRFASGGSYEQYF,TGTGCCACCAGCAGATTCGCTAGCGGGGGTTCTTACGAGCAGTACTTC
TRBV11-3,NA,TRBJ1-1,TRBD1,CASSLAGGTEAFF,TGTGCCAGCAGCTTAGCAGGGGGCACTGAAGCTTTCTTT
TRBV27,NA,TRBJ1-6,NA,CASSLSGFNNSPLHF,TGTGCCAGCAGTTTATCAGGGTTTAATAATTCACCCCTCCACTTT
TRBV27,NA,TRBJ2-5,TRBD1,CASRQQGQETQYF,TGTGCCAGCAGGCAACAGGGGCAAGAGACCCAGTACTTC
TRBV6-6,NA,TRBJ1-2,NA,CAGGGVDRANYGYTF,TGTGCCGGTGGAGGGGTTGATAGGGCTAACTATGGCTACACCTTC
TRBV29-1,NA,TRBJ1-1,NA,CSTGGTTFEAFF,TGCAGCACCGGAGGAACGACCTTTGAAGCTTTCTTT
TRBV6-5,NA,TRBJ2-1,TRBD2,CASSAGTSGGREQFF,TGTGCCAGCAGCGCCGGGACTAGCGGGGGGAGGGAGCAGTTCTTC
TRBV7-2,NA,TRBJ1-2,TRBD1,CASSFGTGSYGYTF,TGTGCCAGCAGCTTTGGGACAGGGTCCTATGGCTACACCTTC
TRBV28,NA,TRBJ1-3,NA,CASRKNRNTIYF,TGTGCCAGCAGAAAAAACAGAAACACCATATATTTT
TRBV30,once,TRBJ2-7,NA,CAWGGLTFEQYF,TGTGCCTGGGGGGGACTCACGTTCGAGCAGTACTTC